This passage covers 26 T cell receptor beta chains from one sample sequenced in a study of blood T cells in healthy people across ages. Combining a sample-barcoded 5' primer with a J-beta primer mix, a second PCR ran for about 7 to 11 cycles. In TCRdb, the 5' RACE reads were re-called with MiXCR into one record per CDR3 protein. The data hold over a million distinct CDR3 sequences, with about 42% observed a single time. The sequenced sample was blood. All receptors derive from a woman aged 18-29 years in good health.

V gene TRBV28 combines with J gene TRBJ2-3, with 7 bases that match TRBD2. Germline V gene sequence: CDR1 MDHEN, CDR2 SYDVKM. V was pared by 7 bases and J by 2 bases, with 6 bases of the junction left unmatched. The CDR3 sequence is 14 residues long. In DNA, the CDR3 is TGTGCCAGCACTCCGGGAGGAATCACAGATACGCAGTATTTT. Amino acid sequence: CASTPGGITDTQYF.

The V and J genes are TRBV9 and TRBJ2-1; TRBD1 matches 10 bases. V shed 0 bases and J 3 bases; nucleotides not matched to a gene: 3. Germline V gene lookup returns CDR1 SGDLS and CDR2 YYNGEE. The CDR3 covers 16 residues. Here the CDR3 reads CASSVDRDRGYNEQFF. The CDR3 DNA reads TGTGCCAGCAGCGTAGATCGGGACAGGGGCTACAATGAGCAGTTCTTC.

This clonotype was picked up a small number of times. V usage is TRBV12-3 or TRBV12-4 and J usage is TRBJ1-2; D possibly corresponds to TRBD1 (6 bases). The CDR3 consists of 13 residues. Trimming left V 7 bases short and J 8 bases short, with 17 bases between. As DNA, the CDR3 is TGTGCCAGCAAAACGACAGGCTCGGGCGGCTACACCTTC. Translating gives CASKTTGSGGYTF.

The gene calls are TRBV24-1 and TRBJ2-1; D remains unclear. This CDR3 has 14 amino acids. V lost 4 bases to trimming and J lost 4 bases, with 10 bases between them. Germline CDR1 reads KGHDR; CDR2 reads SFDVKD. The CDR3 coding sequence is TGTGCCACCAGTGACGGGCAGGCTTACAATGAGCAGTTCTTC. This translates into CATSDGQAYNEQFF.

Comment on this clonotype: Germline and junction disagree at one end, which may indicate a read error. This rearrangement joins TRBV18 to TRBJ2-4; tentatively, D is TRBD2 (6 bases). The DNA end is a closer match to TRBJ2-5, so the J assignment may be wrong. Per the germline V gene, CDR1 is KGHSH and CDR2 is LQKENI. The CDR3 is 16 residues long. CDR3 sequence (DNA): TGTGTCAGCTCACCAATAGGGACGGGAGCCCATGAGACCCAGTACTTC. This translates into CVSSPIGTGAHETQYF.

This clonotype was observed once. The chain is built from TRBV18 and TRBJ1-1; D remains ambiguous. This CDR3 is 15 amino acids long. V lost 2 bases and J 1 base, leaving 11 bases between the germline ends. The germline gives CDR1 KGHSH, CDR2 LQKENI. CDR3 amino acids: CASSPAAGRNTEAFF. In DNA form, the CDR3 reads TGTGCCAGCTCACCAGCCGCAGGAAGGAACACTGAAGCTTTCTTT.

This clonotype showed up just a few times. The CDR3 loop reads CASSQPLAGGYNEQFF. DNA for the CDR3: TGTGCCAGCAGCCAACCTCTAGCGGGGGGGTACAATGAGCAGTTCTTC. The J gene is TRBJ2-1, the V gene TRBV14; 12 bases line up with TRBD2. Germline loops: CDR1 SGHDN, CDR2 FVKESK. The length of the CDR3 is 16 residues. V dropped 2 bases and J dropped 4; count of bases not matched to a gene: 3.

The chain employs TRBV28 and TRBJ2-5; D unresolved. The J call may be in error: the DNA end matches TRBJ2-7 better. CDR3 length equals 13 residues. Germline V CDR1 and CDR2: MDHEN, SYDVKM. For the CDR3, the DNA is TGTGCCAGCAGTTTAACCCCCCCTAGCGAGCAGTACTTC. It specifies CASSLTPPSEQYF.

The chain recombines TRBV29-1 with TRBJ1-1, with a possible D match to TRBD1 (6 bases). Deletions cut 6 bases from V and 1 base from J, with 15 bases between. The CDR3 runs to 14 residues. CDR1 is SQVTM and CDR2 is ANQGSEA in the germline V gene. CDR3 nucleotide sequence: TGCAGCGTCCAAGGGGGGGCAGGGAACACTGAAGCTTTCTTT. Translated, it gives CSVQGGAGNTEAFF. Complete variable domain (other parts from reference TRBV29-1 and TRBJ1-1): SAVISQKPSRDICQRGTSLTIQCQVDSQVTMMFWYRQQPGQSLTLIATANQGSEATYESGFVIDKFPISRPNLTFSTLTVSNMSPEDSSIYLCSVQGGAGNTEAFFGQGTRLTVV.

The chain recombines TRBV21-1 with TRBJ2-4; TRBD2 is the table's D call, not checked against the DNA. TRBV21-1 is designated a pseudogene. The CDR3 consists of 17 residues. The DNA for the CDR3 is TGTGCCAGCAGCAAAAAGAGCCCTCCCAAGGACAAAAACATTCAGTACTTC. Protein product: CASSKKSPPKDKNIQYF.

The gene calls are TRBV6-5 and TRBJ1-6, with D uncertain. CDR3 length equals 16 residues. Germline V lookup: CDR1 MNHEY, CDR2 SVGAGI. The V and J ends lost 2 bases and 5 bases respectively, with 13 bases between them. The CDR3 reads CASSYGVAGNNSPLHF. Here the CDR3 DNA reads TGTGCCAGCAGTTACGGGGTCGCAGGCAATAATTCACCCCTCCACTTT.

This clonotype was recorded a few times. V is TRBV5-1 and J is TRBJ2-5; no clear D. The CDR3 has 16 residues. Germline lookup yields CDR1 SGHRS and CDR2 YFSETQ. Trimming left V 0 bases short and J 3 bases short, with 15 bases between. CDR3 loop: CASSLEAPHEKETQYF. In DNA, the CDR3 is TGCGCCAGCAGCTTGGAGGCCCCGCACGAGAAAGAGACCCAGTACTTC.

CDR3 in DNA: TGTGCCAGCAGACAGGGAACTTTACAGCCCCAGCATTTT. Translated: CASRQGTLQPQHF. This chain connects TRBV12-3 or TRBV12-4 to TRBJ1-5, with D maybe TRBD1 (6 bases). The length of the CDR3 is 13 residues. V gave up 6 bases and J gave up 7 bases, with 13 bases separating them.

The rearrangement uses TRBV30 and TRBJ1-1, with D possibly matching TRBD1 (5 bases). This CDR3 is built from 11 residues. Germline CDR1 reads GTSNPN; CDR2 reads SVGIG (reference sequence). V dropped 8 bases and J dropped 1 base, with 8 bases sitting between them. The CDR3 coding sequence is TGTGCCGGGGGGAGGAACACTGAAGCTTTCTTT. It codes for CAGGRNTEAFF.

The chain employs TRBV29-1 and TRBJ2-2, with D unclear. The CDR3 length is 14 residues. Germline CDR1 and CDR2: SQVTM and ANQGSEA. The V end was cut by 1 base, the J end by 0 bases, with 6 bases between. The CDR3 here is CSVEVGANTGELFF. In nucleotides, the CDR3 is TGCAGCGTTGAAGTTGGGGCGAACACCGGGGAGCTGTTTTTT.

J is TRBJ2-7 and V is TRBV20-1; D tentatively fits TRBD1 or TRBD2 (6 bases each). The end of the DNA is better explained by TRBJ2-5, so the J call may be wrong. The CDR3 is made up of 15 amino acids. Germline CDR1 and CDR2: DFQATT and SNEGSKA (reference sequence). The CDR3 region is CSAREGGTSRETQYF. As DNA, the CDR3 is TGCAGTGCTAGAGAAGGGGGGACTTCCAGGGAGACCCAGTACTTC.

This clonotype was seen once. This chain's CDR3 is CASSHARGGPLGTGELFF. DNA of the CDR3: TGTGCCAGCAGTCACGCTAGGGGAGGGCCGTTGGGCACCGGGGAGCTGTTTTTT. The chain uses TRBV21-1 and TRBJ2-2; the table gives TRBD2 as D, unverified against the DNA. TRBV21-1 is termed a pseudogene. The CDR3 has 18 residues.

Concerning this clonotype: The junction departs from the called germline gene at one end, perhaps through a read error. The chain joins TRBV3-1 to TRBJ1-2; D might be TRBD1 (6 bases). The germline CDR1 and CDR2 sequences are LGHDT and YNNKEL (reference sequence). The CDR3 spans 17 residues. CDR3 sequence: CACSQDPRGRAPYGYTF. In DNA form, the CDR3 reads TGTGCCTGCAGCCAAGATCCCAGGGGCAGGGCCCCCTATGGCTACACCTTC.

This clonotype was detected ten times or more. CDR3 in DNA: TGTGCCAGCAGCTTCGGGACAAGGGGCTACTATGGCTACACCTTC. Its translation: CASSFGTRGYYGYTF. The chain couples TRBV13 to TRBJ1-2; possible D gene TRBD1, 6 bases. Trimming pared 3 bases from V and 3 bases from J, leaving 14 bases between. From germline, CDR1 is PRHDT and CDR2 FYEKMQ (reference sequence). The CDR3 sequence is 15 residues long.

This clonotype was recorded a few times. This rearrangement joins TRBV3-1 to TRBJ2-7; 10 bases align to TRBD2. This CDR3 has 17 residues. With 4 bases clipped from V and 0 bases from J, the junction kept 9 bases outside the gene matches. In germline, CDR1 is LGHDT, CDR2 YNNKEL (reference sequence). CDR3 DNA sequence: TGTGCCAGCAGCCGGGACGTGGGACTAGCGTACTCCTACGAGCAGTACTTC. Its protein product is CASSRDVGLAYSYEQYF.

This rearrangement joins TRBV7-2 to TRBJ2-7, with D maybe TRBD2 (5 bases). From germline, CDR1 is SGHTA and CDR2 FQGNSA. The CDR3 contains 15 residues. Trimming cost V 0 bases and J 9 bases, with 18 bases left between them. CDR3 loop: CASSLAPYGVNVQYF. The CDR3 DNA is TGTGCCAGCAGCTTAGCTCCGTACGGGGTGAATGTGCAGTACTTC.

This clonotype was detected only a few times. The chain recombines TRBV29-1 with TRBJ2-5, with D maybe TRBD2 (6 bases). Germline V CDR1 and CDR2: SQVTM, ANQGSEA. V lost 3 bases and J lost 5, with 13 bases in between. The CDR3 contains 13 residues. The DNA of the CDR3 is TGCAGCGTTGAGGCGGGGAGCGGGGAGACCCAGTACTTC. Translating it yields CSVEAGSGETQYF.

The table lists this clonotype with a few counts. The J gene is TRBJ2-3, the V gene TRBV27, with a tentative D call TRBD2 (5 bases). Germline CDR1 is MNHEY and CDR2 is SMNVEV (reference sequence). V dropped 7 bases and J dropped 6 bases, with 14 bases sitting between them. This CDR3 comprises 13 residues. CDR3: CASTAGQPDTQYF. The CDR3 region has the DNA TGTGCCAGCACCGCGGGTCAGCCTGATACGCAGTATTTT.

This clonotype has only a few counts. The CDR3: CSASPPSRAQYF. The CDR3 nucleotides are TGCAGTGCTAGCCCACCTTCCCGTGCGCAGTATTTT. This chain connects TRBV20-1 to TRBJ2-3, with D hard to call. Trimming stripped 3 bases from V and 10 bases from J, with 14 bases between. Germline V CDR1 and CDR2: DFQATT, SNEGSKA (reference sequence). The CDR3 sequence is 12 residues long.

This clonotype has more than one count but fewer than ten. V usage is TRBV9 and J usage is TRBJ2-3; the D is unclear. The CDR3 extends over 13 amino acids. Germline CDR1 and CDR2: SGDLS and YYNGEE. Trimming removed 3 bases at V and 5 bases at J, with 10 bases between. The CDR3 loop reads CASSDGRVDTQYF. As DNA, the CDR3 is TGTGCCAGCAGCGACGGTAGGGTAGATACGCAGTATTTT.

The rearrangement links TRBV7-9 to TRBJ1-5; no firm D call. The V gene lost 5 bases and the J gene lost 0 bases, with 8 bases spanning the gap. The CDR3 is made up of 14 amino acids. Looked up from germline, CDR1 is SEHNR and CDR2 is FQNEAQ (reference sequence). The DNA of the CDR3 is TGTGCCAGCAGCAGTATTGATAGCAATCAGCCCCAGCATTTT. Translating it yields CASSSIDSNQPQHF.